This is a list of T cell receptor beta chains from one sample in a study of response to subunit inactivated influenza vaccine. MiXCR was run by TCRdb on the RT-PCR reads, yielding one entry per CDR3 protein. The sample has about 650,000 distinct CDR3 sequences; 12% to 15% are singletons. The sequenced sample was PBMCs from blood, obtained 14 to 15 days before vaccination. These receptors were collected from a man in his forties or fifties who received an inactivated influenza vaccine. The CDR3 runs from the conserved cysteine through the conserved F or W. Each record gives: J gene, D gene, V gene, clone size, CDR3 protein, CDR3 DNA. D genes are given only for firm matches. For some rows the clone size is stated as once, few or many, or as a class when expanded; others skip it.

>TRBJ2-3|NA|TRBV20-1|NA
CSARLMRMGTDTQYF
TGCAGTGCTAGACTAATGCGGATGGGAACAGATACGCAGTATTTT
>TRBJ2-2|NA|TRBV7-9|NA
CASIRGTNTGELFF
TGTGCCAGCATCCGGGGGACGAACACCGGGGAGCTGTTTTTT
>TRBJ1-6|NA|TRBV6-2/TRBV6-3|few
CASRAGQISPLHF
TGTGCCAGCAGGGCCGGACAGATTTCACCCCTCCACTTT
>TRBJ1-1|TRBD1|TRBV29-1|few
CSVGSGTGKAEAFF
TGCAGCGTTGGATCCGGGACAGGGAAGGCTGAAGCTTTCTTT
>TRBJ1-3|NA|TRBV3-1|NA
CASSQQSSGNTIYF
TGTGCCAGCAGCCAACAGAGCTCTGGAAACACCATATATTTT
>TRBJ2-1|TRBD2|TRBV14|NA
CASSQFGLGSNEQFF
TGTGCCAGCAGCCAATTTGGACTAGGTAGCAATGAGCAGTTCTTC
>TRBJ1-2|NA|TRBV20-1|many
CSAREGKAGGFYTF
TGCAGTGCTAGAGAAGGGAAAGCGGGAGGGTTCTACACCTTC
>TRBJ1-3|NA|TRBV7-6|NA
CASSARTTGNTIYF
TGTGCCAGCAGCGCCCGGACAACCGGAAACACCATATATTTT
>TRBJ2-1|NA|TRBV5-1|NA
CASSLALAHNEQFF
TGCGCCAGCAGCTTGGCCCTGGCCCACAATGAGCAGTTCTTC
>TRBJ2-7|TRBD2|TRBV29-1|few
CSVGGLAYEQYF
TGCAGCGTTGGGGGACTAGCCTACGAGCAGTACTTC
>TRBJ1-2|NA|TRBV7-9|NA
CASSLKGVVYGYTF
TGTGCCAGCAGCTTAAAGGGGGTCGTGTATGGCTACACCTTC
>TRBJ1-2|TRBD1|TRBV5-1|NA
CASSLEDRDVYTF
TGCGCCAGCAGCTTGGAGGACAGGGATGTCTACACCTTC
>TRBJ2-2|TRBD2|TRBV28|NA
CVSRVAGETGELFF
TGTGTCAGCAGAGTAGCGGGAGAGACCGGGGAGCTGTTTTTT
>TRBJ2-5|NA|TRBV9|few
CASSVDGNRETQYF
TGTGCCAGCAGCGTAGATGGGAATAGGGAGACCCAGTACTTC
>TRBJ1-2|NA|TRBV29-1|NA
CSVEGRGESYGYTF
TGCAGCGTTGAGGGGCGGGGTGAGAGTTATGGCTACACCTTC
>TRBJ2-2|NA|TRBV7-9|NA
CASSSHRVTGELFF
TGTGCCAGCAGCTCTCACAGGGTCACCGGGGAGCTGTTTTTT
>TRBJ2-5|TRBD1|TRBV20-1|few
CSAFHRGRGETQYF
TGCAGTGCGTTTCACAGGGGTCGTGGAGAGACCCAGTACTTC
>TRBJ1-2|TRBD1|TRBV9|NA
CASSGQGALYGYTF
TGTGCCAGCAGCGGACAGGGGGCTCTCTATGGCTACACCTTC
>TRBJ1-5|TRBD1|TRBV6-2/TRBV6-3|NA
CASSYRPGQDSNQPQHF
TGTGCCAGCAGTTACCGACCGGGACAGGATAGCAATCAGCCCCAGCATTTT
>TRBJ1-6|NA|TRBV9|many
CASSVGGSNSPLHF
TGTGCCAGCAGCGTCGGAGGGAGCAATTCACCCCTCCACTTT
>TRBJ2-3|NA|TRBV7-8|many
CASSLDPVTDTQYF
TGTGCCAGCAGCTTAGACCCAGTTACAGATACGCAGTATTTT
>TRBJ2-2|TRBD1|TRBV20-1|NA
CSARALRDRDGGELFF
TGCAGTGCTAGAGCCCTTAGGGACAGGGACGGCGGGGAGCTGTTTTTT
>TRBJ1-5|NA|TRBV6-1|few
CASSIRVGQPQHF
TGTGCCAGCAGCATCAGGGTAGGCCAGCCCCAGCATTTT
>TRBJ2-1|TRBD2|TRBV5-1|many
CASRGTSGGLGQFF
TGCGCCAGCAGAGGGACTAGCGGGGGATTGGGGCAGTTCTTC